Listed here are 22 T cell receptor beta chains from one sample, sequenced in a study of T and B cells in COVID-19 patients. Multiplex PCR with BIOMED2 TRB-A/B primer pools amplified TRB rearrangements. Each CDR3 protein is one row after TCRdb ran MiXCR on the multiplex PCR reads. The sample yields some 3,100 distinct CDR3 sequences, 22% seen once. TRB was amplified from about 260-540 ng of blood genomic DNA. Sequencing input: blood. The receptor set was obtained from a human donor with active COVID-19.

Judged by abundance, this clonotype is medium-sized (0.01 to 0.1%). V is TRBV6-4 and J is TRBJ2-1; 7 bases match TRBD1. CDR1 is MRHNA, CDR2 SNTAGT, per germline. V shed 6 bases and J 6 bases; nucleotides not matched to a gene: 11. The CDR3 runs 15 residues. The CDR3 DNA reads TGTGCCAGCAGATTGGGACAGACGACGGTCAATGAGCAGTTCTTC. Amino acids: CASRLGQTTVNEQFF.

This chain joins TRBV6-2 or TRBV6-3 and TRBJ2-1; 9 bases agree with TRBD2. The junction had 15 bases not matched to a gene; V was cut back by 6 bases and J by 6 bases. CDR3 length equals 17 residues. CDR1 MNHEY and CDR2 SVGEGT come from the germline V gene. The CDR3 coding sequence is TGTGCCAGCAGCCAGGGGAACCTTCTAGCGGGACCCAATGAGCAGTTCTTC. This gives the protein CASSQGNLLAGPNEQFF.

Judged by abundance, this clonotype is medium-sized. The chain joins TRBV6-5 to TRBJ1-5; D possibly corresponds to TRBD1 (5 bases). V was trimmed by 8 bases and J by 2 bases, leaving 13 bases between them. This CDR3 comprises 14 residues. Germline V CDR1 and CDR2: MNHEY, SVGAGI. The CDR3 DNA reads TGTGCCAGCGGGACGACCGTGGGCAATCAGCCCCAGCATTTT. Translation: CASGTTVGNQPQHF.

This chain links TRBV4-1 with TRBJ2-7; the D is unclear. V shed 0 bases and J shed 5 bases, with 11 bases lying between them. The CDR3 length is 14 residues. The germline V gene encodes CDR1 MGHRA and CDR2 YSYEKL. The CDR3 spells CASSQDLLTDEQYF. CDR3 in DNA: TGCGCCAGCAGCCAAGACTTGTTGACGGACGAGCAGTACTTC.

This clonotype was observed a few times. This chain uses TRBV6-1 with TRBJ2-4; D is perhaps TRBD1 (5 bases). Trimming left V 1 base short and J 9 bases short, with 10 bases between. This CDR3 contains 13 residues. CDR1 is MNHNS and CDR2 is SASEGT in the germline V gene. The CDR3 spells CASSEEGFGIQYF. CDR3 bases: TGTGCCAGCAGTGAAGAGGGGTTTGGCATTCAGTACTTC.

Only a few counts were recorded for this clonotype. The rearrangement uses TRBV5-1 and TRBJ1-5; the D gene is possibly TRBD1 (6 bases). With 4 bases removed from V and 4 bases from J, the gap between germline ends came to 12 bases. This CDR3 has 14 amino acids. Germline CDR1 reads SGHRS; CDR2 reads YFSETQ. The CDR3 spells CASSQGGLNQPQHF. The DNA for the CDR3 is TGCGCCAGCAGCCAAGGGGGTCTGAATCAGCCCCAGCATTTT.

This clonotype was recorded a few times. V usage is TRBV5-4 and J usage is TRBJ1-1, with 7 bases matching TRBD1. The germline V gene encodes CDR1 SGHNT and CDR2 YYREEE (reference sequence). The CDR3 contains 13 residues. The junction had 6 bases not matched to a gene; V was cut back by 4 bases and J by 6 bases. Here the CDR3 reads CASSPRQGPEAFF. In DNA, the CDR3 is TGTGCCAGCAGCCCTAGACAGGGTCCTGAAGCTTTCTTT.

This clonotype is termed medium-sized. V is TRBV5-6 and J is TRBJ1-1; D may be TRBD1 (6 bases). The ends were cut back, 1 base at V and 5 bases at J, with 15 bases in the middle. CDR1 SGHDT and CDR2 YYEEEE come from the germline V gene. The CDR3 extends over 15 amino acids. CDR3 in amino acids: CASSLPGGWGTEAFF. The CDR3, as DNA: TGTGCCAGCAGCTTGCCTGGGGGCTGGGGGACTGAAGCTTTCTTT.

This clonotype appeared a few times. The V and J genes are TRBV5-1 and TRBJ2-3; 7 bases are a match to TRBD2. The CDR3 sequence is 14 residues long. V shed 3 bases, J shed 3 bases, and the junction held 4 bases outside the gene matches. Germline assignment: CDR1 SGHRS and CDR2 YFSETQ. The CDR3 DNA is TGCGCCAGCAGCTGGCGGACTAGTACAGATACGCAGTATTTT. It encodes CASSWRTSTDTQYF.

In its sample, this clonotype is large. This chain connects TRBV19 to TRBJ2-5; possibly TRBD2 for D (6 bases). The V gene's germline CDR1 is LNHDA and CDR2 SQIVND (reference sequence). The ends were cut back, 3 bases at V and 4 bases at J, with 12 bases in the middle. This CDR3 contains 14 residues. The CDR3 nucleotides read TGTGCCAGTAGTATTCGGGGAGGAGGAGAGACCCAGTACTTC. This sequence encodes CASSIRGGGETQYF.

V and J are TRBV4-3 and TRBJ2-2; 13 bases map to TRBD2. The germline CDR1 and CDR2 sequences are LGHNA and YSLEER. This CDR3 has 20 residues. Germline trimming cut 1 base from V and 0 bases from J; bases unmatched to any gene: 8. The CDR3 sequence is CASSQAIPGTSGTNTGELFF. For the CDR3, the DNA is TGCGCCAGCAGCCAAGCGATTCCCGGGACTAGCGGGACGAACACCGGGGAGCTGTTTTTT.

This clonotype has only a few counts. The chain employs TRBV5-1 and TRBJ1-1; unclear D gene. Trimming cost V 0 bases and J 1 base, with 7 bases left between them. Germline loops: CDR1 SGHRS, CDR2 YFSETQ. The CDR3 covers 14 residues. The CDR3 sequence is CASSLGQTNTEAFF. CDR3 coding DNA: TGCGCCAGCAGCTTGGGGCAGACGAACACTGAAGCTTTCTTT.

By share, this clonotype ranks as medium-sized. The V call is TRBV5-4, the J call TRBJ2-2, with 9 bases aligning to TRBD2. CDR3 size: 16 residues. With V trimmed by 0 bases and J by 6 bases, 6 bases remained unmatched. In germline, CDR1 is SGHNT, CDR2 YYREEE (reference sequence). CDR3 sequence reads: CASSLASGRSAGELFF. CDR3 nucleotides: TGTGCCAGCAGCTTGGCCAGCGGGAGGTCGGCCGGGGAGCTGTTTTTT. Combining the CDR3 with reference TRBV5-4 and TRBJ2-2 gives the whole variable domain ETGVTQSPTHLIKTRGQQVTLRCSSQSGHNTVSWYQQALGQGPQFIFQYYREEENGRGNFPPRFSGLQFPNYSSELNVNALELDDSALYLCASSLASGRSAGELFFGEGSRLTVL.

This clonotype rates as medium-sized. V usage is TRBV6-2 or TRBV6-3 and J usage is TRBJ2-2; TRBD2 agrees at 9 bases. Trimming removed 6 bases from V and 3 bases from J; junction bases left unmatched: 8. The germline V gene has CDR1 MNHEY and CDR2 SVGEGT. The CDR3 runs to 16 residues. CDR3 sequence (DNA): TGTGCCAGCAGCAACGGGCTAGCGGGATACACCGGGGAGCTGTTTTTT. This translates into CASSNGLAGYTGELFF.

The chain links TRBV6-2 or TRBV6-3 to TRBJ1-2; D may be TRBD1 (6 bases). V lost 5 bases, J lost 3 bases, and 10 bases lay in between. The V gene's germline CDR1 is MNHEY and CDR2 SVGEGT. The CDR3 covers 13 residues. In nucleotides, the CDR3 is TGTGCCAGCAGTGACAGGAGCTACTATGGCTACACCTTC. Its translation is CASSDRSYYGYTF.

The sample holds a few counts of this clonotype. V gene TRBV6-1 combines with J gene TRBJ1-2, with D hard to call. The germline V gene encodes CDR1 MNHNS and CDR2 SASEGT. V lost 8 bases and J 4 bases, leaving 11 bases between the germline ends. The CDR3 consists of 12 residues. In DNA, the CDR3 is TGTGCCAGCGTCCAGAGCGGCTATGGCTACACCTTC. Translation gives CASVQSGYGYTF.

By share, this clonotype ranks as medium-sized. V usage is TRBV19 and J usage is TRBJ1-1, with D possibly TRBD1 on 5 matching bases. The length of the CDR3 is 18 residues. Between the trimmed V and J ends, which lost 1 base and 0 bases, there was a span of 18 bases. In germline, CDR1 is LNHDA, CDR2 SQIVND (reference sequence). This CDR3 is CASSIAQGGLLMNTEAFF. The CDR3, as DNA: TGTGCCAGTAGTATAGCCCAGGGTGGGCTCCTCATGAACACTGAAGCTTTCTTT.

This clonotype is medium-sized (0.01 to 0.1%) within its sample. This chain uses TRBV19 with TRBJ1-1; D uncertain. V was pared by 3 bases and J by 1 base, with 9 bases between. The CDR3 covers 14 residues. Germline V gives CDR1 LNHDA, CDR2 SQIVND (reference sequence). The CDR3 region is CASSISGSNTEAFF. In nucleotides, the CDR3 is TGTGCCAGTAGTATCTCAGGTTCGAACACTGAAGCTTTCTTT.

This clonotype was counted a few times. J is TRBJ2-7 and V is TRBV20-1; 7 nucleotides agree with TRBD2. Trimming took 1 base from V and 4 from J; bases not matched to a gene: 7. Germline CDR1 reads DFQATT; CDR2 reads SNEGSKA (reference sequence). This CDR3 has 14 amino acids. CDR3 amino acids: CSARGGGSWYEQYF. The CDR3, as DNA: TGCAGTGCTAGAGGGGGCGGGAGTTGGTACGAGCAGTACTTC.

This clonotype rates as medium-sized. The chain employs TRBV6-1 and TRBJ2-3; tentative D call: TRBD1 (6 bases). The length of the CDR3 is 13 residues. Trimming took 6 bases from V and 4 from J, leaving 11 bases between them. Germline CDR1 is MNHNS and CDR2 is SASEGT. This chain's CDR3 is CASRTGWADTQYF. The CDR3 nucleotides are TGTGCCAGCAGAACAGGGTGGGCAGATACGCAGTATTTT.

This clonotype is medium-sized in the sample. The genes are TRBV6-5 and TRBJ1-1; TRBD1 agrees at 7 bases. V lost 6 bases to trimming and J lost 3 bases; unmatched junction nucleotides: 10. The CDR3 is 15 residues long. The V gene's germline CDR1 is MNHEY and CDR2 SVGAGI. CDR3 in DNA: TGTGCCAGCAGGGGATCGGACAGGTGGGACACTGAAGCTTTCTTT. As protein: CASRGSDRWDTEAFF.

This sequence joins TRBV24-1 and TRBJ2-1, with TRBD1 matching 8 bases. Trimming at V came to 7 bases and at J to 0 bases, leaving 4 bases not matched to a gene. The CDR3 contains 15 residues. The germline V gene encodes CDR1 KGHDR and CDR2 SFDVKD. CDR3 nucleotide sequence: TGTGCCACCAGGCGGACAGGGAGCTCCTACAATGAGCAGTTCTTC. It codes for CATRRTGSSYNEQFF.